This T cell receptor beta chain was sequenced for a study of CD8+ T cells in alopecia areata. Study-level information: Treated patients were given oral tofacitinib, which was dosed at 5 to 10 mg twice daily. Treatment with tofacitinib (6 to 18 months) was followed by 6 months off drug.

Following extraction, RNA underwent reverse transcription to cDNA, which served as the sequencing template. Repertoires were generated with immunoSEQ multiplex PCR, while TCRdb's copy carries only in-frame clones and drops some. The sample has 150,000 to 200,000 clones; roughly 53% are singletons. This CDR3 is built from 14 residues. Between the trimmed V and J ends, which lost 7 bases and 2 bases, there was a span of 16 bases. Per germline, CDR1 SQVTM and CDR2 ANQGSEA. As to treatment: oral pan-JAK inhibitor, 5-10 mg twice daily. PBMCs, the starting material, were the source of sorted CD4+ and CD8+ T cells.

The chain recombines TRBV29-1 with TRBJ2-3; a weak D match, TRBD1 (6 bases). The source is a human donor with alopecia areata. Sequencing used CD8+ T cells sorted from blood, obtained at week 24, from a patient treated with tofacitinib. CDR3 coding DNA: TGCAGCGCCCAAGGGGGAAGCCACACAGATACGCAGTATTTT. Residues: CSAQGGSHTDTQYF.